The 3 T cell receptor beta chains below were found in one sample sequenced in a study of blood T cell repertoires in COVID-19. This table comes from immunoSEQ multiplex PCR, and its TCRdb copy is limited to in-frame clones, with some not included. The repertoire holds over 100,000 clones, with 55% to 75% as singletons. Sequenced material: peripheral blood. These receptors were collected from a woman in her seventies with acute or convalescent COVID-19.

As to this clone: Additional DNA sequences in this sample encode the identical CDR3. V usage is TRBV5-8 and J usage is TRBJ2-3; 9 nucleotides match TRBD1. Germline V gives CDR1 SGHTS, CDR2 YDEGEE. V shed 5 bases, J shed 2 bases, and the junction held 6 bases outside the gene matches. This CDR3 has 15 residues. DNA for the CDR3: TGTGCCAGCAGTCTGGGACAGGGATACACAGATACGCAGTATTTT. Encoded protein: CASSLGQGYTDTQYF.

The chain uses TRBV11-2 and TRBJ1-3, with D possibly matching TRBD1 (5 bases). The V gene lost 2 bases and the J gene lost 0 bases, with 8 bases spanning the gap. Germline V gene data show CDR1 as SGHAT and CDR2 as FQNNGV. This CDR3 region has 15 residues. CDR3 bases: TGTGCCAGCAGCTTATTCGGGGGCTCTGGAAACACCATATATTTT. Translation: CASSLFGGSGNTIYF.

J is TRBJ1-2 and V is TRBV3-1 (or the pseudogene TRBV3-2); D possibly corresponds to TRBD1 (5 bases). The ends were cut back, 4 bases at V and 5 bases at J, with 11 bases in the middle. The CDR3 loop spans 13 amino acids. Germline V lookup: CDR1 LGHDT, CDR2 YNNKEL (reference sequence). In DNA form, the CDR3 reads TGTGCCAGCAGCCTTGGGGGGAGTTATGGCTACACCTTC. As protein: CASSLGGSYGYTF.